The present TCR beta chain was sequenced within a study of cytomegalovirus exposure and HLA in healthy donors. The assay was immunoSEQ multiplex PCR, and TCRdb's table has in-frame clones only and misses some. Altogether 250,000 to 400,000 clones are present, nearly 90% being singletons, with the ten largest covering over 0.9%. Material: PBMCs. This receptor was obtained from a man aged 25 to 45 in good health and CMV-seronegative.

The CDR3 DNA reads TGTGCCAGTAGTGTTCGACATACAACTAATGAAAAACTGTTTTTT. It specifies CASSVRHTTNEKLFF. The chain uses TRBV19 and TRBJ1-4, with no clear D. This CDR3 is 15 amino acids long. Germline assignment: CDR1 LNHDA and CDR2 SQIVND (reference sequence). V lost 5 bases and J lost 0, with 10 bases in between.